The 19 T cell receptor beta chains given below trace back to one sample, sequenced in a study of lymphopenia after photon versus proton radiotherapy. This table comes from immunoSEQ multiplex PCR, and its TCRdb copy is limited to in-frame clones, with some not included. The table shows 50,000 to 75,000 clones, with around 86% occurring only once. The sequenced sample was peripheral blood, obtained from a patient treated with photon-based radiotherapy. The receptor set was obtained from a man aged 35 to 55 with gastric cancer.

The genes are TRBV6-5 and TRBJ1-6, with D tentatively TRBD1 (6 bases). Germline V gene data show CDR1 as MNHEY and CDR2 as SVGAGI. The CDR3 length is 16 residues. V dropped 4 bases and J dropped 7 bases, with 17 bases sitting between them. The DNA for the CDR3 is TGTGCCAGCAGTTTAAGACAGGCCCCAGGGAATTCACCCCTCCACTTT. Protein product: CASSLRQAPGNSPLHF.

This chain joins TRBV9 and TRBJ2-3, with D maybe TRBD1 (8 bases). This CDR3 region has 15 residues. Trimming removed 0 bases at V and 5 bases at J, with 13 bases between. CDR1 is SGDLS, CDR2 YYNGEE, per germline. The DNA for the CDR3 is TGTGCCAGCAGCGTAGTGACAGGGGAGGGAGATACGCAGTATTTT. Translation: CASSVVTGEGDTQYF.

This chain uses TRBV7-2 with TRBJ2-5; D may correspond to TRBD1 or TRBD2 (5 bases each). Per the germline V gene, CDR1 is SGHTA and CDR2 is FQGNSA. Trimming took 1 base from V and 7 from J, leaving 10 bases between them. This CDR3 comprises 13 residues. As DNA, the CDR3 is TGTGCCAGCAGCTTAGGAACAGGAGGGACCCAGTACTTC. This gives the protein CASSLGTGGTQYF.

The V and J genes are TRBV19 and TRBJ1-1; D perhaps matches TRBD1 (6 bases). Germline-derived CDR1 and CDR2 are LNHDA and SQIVND (reference sequence). This CDR3 has 13 residues. V lost 4 bases and J 5 bases, leaving 11 bases between the germline ends. CDR3 amino acids: CASSTGRGTEAFF. The CDR3 bases are TGTGCCAGTAGTACCGGGAGGGGGACTGAAGCTTTCTTT.

The chain employs TRBV7-2 and TRBJ2-2; a possible D gene is TRBD2 (6 bases). This CDR3 spans 14 amino acids. CDR1 SGHTA and CDR2 FQGNSA come from the germline V gene. V lost 5 bases, J lost 4 bases, and 11 bases lay in between. CDR3 amino acids: CASSPQGGTGELFF. The CDR3, as DNA: TGTGCCAGCAGCCCGCAGGGAGGCACCGGGGAGCTGTTTTTT. Full variable domain (remainder filled in from reference TRBV7-2 and TRBJ2-2): GAGVSQSPSNKVTEKGKDVELRCDPISGHTALYWYRQSLGQGLEFLIYFQGNSAPDKSGLPSDRFSAERTGGSVSTLTIQRTQQEDSAVYLCASSPQGGTGELFFGEGSRLTVL.

The chain uses TRBV19 and TRBJ2-5; tentative D call: TRBD1 (5 bases). This CDR3 has 14 residues. Germline assignment: CDR1 LNHDA and CDR2 SQIVND (reference sequence). The ends were cut back, 5 bases at V and 5 bases at J, with 15 bases in the middle. Here the CDR3 DNA reads TGTGCCAGTAGTTCCCCACTTGGGGCGGAGACCCAGTACTTC. Protein: CASSSPLGAETQYF. Looking up the rest from reference TRBV19 and TRBJ2-5 gives the full variable domain: DGGITQSPKYLFRKEGQNVTLSCEQNLNHDAMYWYRQDPGQGLRLIYYSQIVNDFQKGDIAEGYSVSREKKESFPLTVTSAQKNPTAFYLCASSSPLGAETQYFGPGTRLLVL.

This chain uses TRBV7-8 with TRBJ2-1, with 10 bases that match TRBD1. CDR3 length: 16 residues. The ends lost 5 bases at V and 4 bases at J; junction bases unmatched: 8. Germline assignment: CDR1 SGHVS and CDR2 FQNEAQ. DNA for the CDR3: TGTGCCAGCAGCACCCCAGGGACAGGGGCTTACAATGAGCAGTTCTTC. Its translation is CASSTPGTGAYNEQFF.

The chain recombines TRBV6-6 with TRBJ1-2; TRBD1 matches at 8 bases. J was trimmed by 2 bases and V by 4 bases; bases with no gene match: 6. The germline gives CDR1 MNHNY, CDR2 SVGAGI (reference sequence). The CDR3 spans 15 residues. This chain's CDR3 is CASSSLRQGNYGYTF. The CDR3, as DNA: TGTGCCAGCAGTTCATTAAGACAGGGGAACTATGGCTACACCTTC.

The V call is TRBV9, the J call TRBJ2-5; a weak D match, TRBD2 (6 bases). Germline V lookup: CDR1 SGDLS, CDR2 YYNGEE. The germline V and J ends were trimmed by 6 bases and 4 bases, with 22 bases remaining between them. This CDR3 has 16 amino acids. The CDR3 coding sequence is TGTGCCAGCACGAGAAGAGAGGGGAGGCCGGGAGAGACCCAGTACTTC. It yields the protein CASTRREGRPGETQYF. The variable domain in full, with the rest retrieved from reference TRBV9 and TRBJ2-5, is DSGVTQTPKHLITATGQRVTLRCSPRSGDLSVYWYQQSLDQGLQFLIQYYNGEERAKGNILERFSAQQFPDLHSELNLSSLELGDSALYFCASTRREGRPGETQYFGPGTRLLVL.

The chain links TRBV10-3 to TRBJ1-4; tentative D call: TRBD1 (6 bases). Trimming removed 0 bases at V and 2 bases at J, with 7 bases between. From germline, CDR1 is ENHRY and CDR2 SYGVKD. The CDR3 has 15 amino acids. The CDR3 loop is CAISESQGTNEKLFF. DNA of the CDR3: TGTGCCATCAGTGAGTCGCAGGGGACTAATGAAAAACTGTTTTTT.

The chain carries TRBV11-1 and TRBJ1-1, with 7 nucleotides matching TRBD1. The CDR3 consists of 14 residues. The ends lost 5 bases at V and 0 bases at J; junction bases unmatched: 3. The germline V gene encodes CDR1 SGHAT and CDR2 FQDESV (reference sequence). This CDR3 reads CASSRQGLNTEAFF. DNA of the CDR3: TGTGCCAGCAGCCGACAGGGCTTGAACACTGAAGCTTTCTTT.

The chain uses TRBV21-1 and TRBJ2-7; the listed D gene, TRBD1, was not tested against the DNA. TRBV21-1 is a pseudogene locus. CDR3 length: 14 residues. CDR3 nucleotides: TGTGCCAGCCGCGCCGGGACAGGGAGGGACGAGCAGTACTTC. It codes for CASRAGTGRDEQYF.

This chain uses TRBV5-1 with TRBJ2-5, with D perhaps matching TRBD2 (7 bases). The tail of the sequence fits TRBJ2-7 better, so the J call may be wrong. Per germline, CDR1 SGHRS and CDR2 YFSETQ. There are 16 residues in the CDR3. The CDR3 is CASIIQPGGSPNEQYF. CDR3 bases: TGCGCCAGCATCATCCAACCGGGGGGCTCTCCCAACGAGCAGTACTTC.

This clone was detected once. Mismatch with germline at one junction end may stem from a read error. This specimen includes other DNA sequences encoding the same CDR3. The rearrangement links TRBV4-1 to TRBJ1-3; no clear D gene. CDR1 is MGHRA and CDR2 is YSYEKL in the germline V gene. The CDR3 covers 15 residues. The CDR3 protein is CASSQGIVSGNTIYF. The CDR3 bases are TGCGCCAGTAGCCAAGGTATAGTCTCTGGAAACACCATATATTTT.

This chain joins TRBV2 and TRBJ2-7; a weak D match, TRBD2 (5 bases). Trimming pared 6 bases from V and 7 bases from J, leaving 16 bases between. CDR3 length: 13 residues. Germline V gene sequence: CDR1 SNHLY, CDR2 FYNNEI. The CDR3 protein is CASREAPGWEQYF. CDR3 nucleotides: TGTGCCAGCAGAGAGGCGCCGGGGTGGGAGCAGTACTTC.

This clone was picked up one time. The genes are TRBV18 and TRBJ2-5, with TRBD2 as a possible D gene (6 bases). Per germline, CDR1 KGHSH and CDR2 LQKENI. Trimming stripped 4 bases from V and 2 bases from J, with 14 bases between. This CDR3 spans 15 amino acids. DNA of the CDR3: TGTGCCAGCTCACGAGGACTACCAATTCAAGAGACCCAGTACTTC. Translation gives CASSRGLPIQETQYF.

This clone has a handful of counts. The genes are TRBV6-1 and TRBJ1-2, with D unclear. CDR1 is MNHNS, CDR2 SASEGT, per germline. V lost 8 bases, J lost 3 bases, and 13 bases lay in between. The CDR3 runs to 13 residues. The CDR3 DNA follows: TGTGCCAGCGTACGGGGTCCTGACTATGGCTACACCTTC. Protein sequence: CASVRGPDYGYTF.

V gene TRBV19 combines with J gene TRBJ1-2; TRBD1 agrees at 10 bases. V shed 7 bases, J shed 8 bases, and the junction held 13 bases outside the gene matches. This CDR3 is 15 amino acids long. Germline V CDR1 and CDR2: LNHDA, SQIVND (reference sequence). The CDR3 sequence is CASNPGTGEFAGYTF. The DNA of the CDR3 is TGTGCCAGTAACCCCGGGACAGGGGAATTTGCCGGCTACACCTTC.

This clone was seen just once. The rearrangement links TRBV4-1 to TRBJ2-7, with D perhaps TRBD1 (6 bases). Trimming shortened V by 2 bases and J by 0 bases, and 8 bases separated the two germline ends. Germline V gives CDR1 MGHRA, CDR2 YSYEKL. This CDR3 spans 14 amino acids. In DNA, the CDR3 is TGCGCCAGCAGCCAAAGGACAGTCTCCTACGAGCAGTACTTC. Its protein is CASSQRTVSYEQYF.